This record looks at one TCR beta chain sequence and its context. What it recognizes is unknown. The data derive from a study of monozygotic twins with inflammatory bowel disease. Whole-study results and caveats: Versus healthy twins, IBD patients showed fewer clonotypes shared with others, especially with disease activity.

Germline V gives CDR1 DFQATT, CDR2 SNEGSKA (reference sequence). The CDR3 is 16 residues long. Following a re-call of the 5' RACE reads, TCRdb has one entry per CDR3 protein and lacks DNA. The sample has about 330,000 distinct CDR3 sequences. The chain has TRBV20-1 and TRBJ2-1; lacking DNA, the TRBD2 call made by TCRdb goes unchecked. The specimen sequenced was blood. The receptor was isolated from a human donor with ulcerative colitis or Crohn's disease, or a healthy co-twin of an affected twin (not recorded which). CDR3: CSASTASGGSYNEQFF.